This TCR beta chain was observed in a study of radiation and T cells in renal cell carcinoma. On the study more broadly: Nephrectomy followed 15 Gy stereotactic body radiation by 4 weeks.

Regarding time point: blood 2 weeks post-SBRT. Indicated treatment: 15 Gy SBRT to primary tumor, nephrectomy 4 weeks later. The patient's renal cell carcinoma had clear cell pathology. The table came from immunoSEQ multiplex PCR; TCRdb's copy has only in-frame clones and leaves some out. The table records 150,000 or so clones, around 90% of them present only once. The study, taken as a whole, reports: From baseline, blood top tumor clonotypes peaked at 2 weeks post-radiation. Baseline intratumoral clonotype presence is unknown without pretreatment biopsies.

The CDR3 loop spans 13 amino acids. Trimming cost V 5 bases and J 5 bases, with 15 bases left between them. CDR1 is GTSNPN, CDR2 SVGIG, per germline (reference sequence). In this sample, this clone turned up once. Its cognate antigen is unknown. This sequence joins TRBV30 and TRBJ1-1, with D unclear. This specimen consisted of blood, obtained from a patient whose treatment included radiotherapy and nephrectomy. The TCR originated in a woman aged 45 to 65 with renal cell carcinoma. CDR3 nucleotide sequence: TGTGCCTGGGGGCGTGGGGAGAAAACTGAAGCTTTCTTT. Its translation is CAWGRGEKTEAFF.